This T cell receptor (beta chain) was captured by sequencing in a study of cytomegalovirus exposure and HLA in healthy donors. Trimming cost V 0 bases and J 6 bases; bases outside gene matches: 3. There are 16 residues in the CDR3. The germline gives CDR1 MNHEY, CDR2 SVGAGI. Study-wide points: Reportedly, cytomegalovirus status was diagnosed with high sensitivity and specificity.

Clones were read by immunoSEQ multiplex PCR, and TCRdb kept only the in-frame ones, dropping some. This sample has 90,000 or so clones; 85% occur once, and the top ten carry 20%. On this clone itself: The antigen remains undetermined.

V is TRBV6-5 and J is TRBJ1-5, with 12 bases identical to TRBD1. Sequenced: PBMCs. The receptor comes from a man between 18 and 29 years old in good health and CMV-seropositive. CDR3 in amino acids: CASSYSGTGGGQPQHF. CDR3 DNA: TGTGCCAGCAGTTACTCGGGGACAGGGGGCGGTCAGCCCCAGCATTTT.